Given below is one TCR beta chain in context. This receptor's antigen is unknown. Base qualities are not recorded, but no much larger clone differs from it by a single base. This entry comes from a study of blood T cell repertoires in COVID-19 (dated by TCRdb to the early 2020s). Regarding the complete study: Recovered participants in ImmuneRACE Cohort 3 were defined as having two consecutive negative NP/OP PCR tests, clearance from a healthcare professional, or resolution of symptoms. The collaborator samples originated in the United States, Italy and Spain and spanned the acute and convalescent phases of COVID-19. The repertoires were made available in a free public database intended to serve as a resource for research on the immune response to SARS-CoV-2. A de-identified subject ID, COVID-19 status, age in years and sex were almost always included in the sample metadata. The material from the prospective study consisted of cDNA or gDNA derived from T cells, B-cell-depleted T cells, or PBMCs. The samples were drawn from two sources: the first 160 participants of the ongoing ImmuneRACE study, and fewer than 1,500 subjects contributed by 6 global collaborators. Where HLA class I and class II types were available, the types were taken from metadata supplied by the sample provider, not from assay-based typing. Subjects who had been exposed to COVID-19, were actively infected with it, or had recovered from it provided the deeply sampled blood TCRbeta repertoires that made up the dataset. The paper as a whole reports these results and caveats: The amount of clinical and demographic metadata varied by source and participant and was provided uncurated.

In the prospective study, participants were about 18 to 95 years old, resided in about two dozen geographic areas of the United States, and were enrolled through a virtual design. In the prospective study, cohorts were assigned on the basis of participant-reported clinical history obtained from a screening survey and a study questionnaire. Each participant in the prospective study had whole blood, serum and a nasopharyngeal or oropharyngeal swab collected by mobile phlebotomists. Additional blood draws and questionnaires over an approximately two-month period could optionally be provided by prospective study participants. Before DNA extraction, prospective study blood samples were shipped either frozen or at room temperature. The CDR3 runs 13 amino acids, cysteine and phenylalanine included. The CDR3 DNA has 39 bases and is translated from base 1. CDR1 and CDR2, per the germline V gene (reference sequence), are LNHNV and YYDKDF. Relative to germline, V is missing 5 bases and J is missing 7 bases, with 5 bases of the junction outside any gene match.

TCRbeta CDR3 regions were amplified from genomic DNA by means of the immunoSEQ Assay, a bias-controlled multiplex PCR. Concerning the study's data processing: Nucleated cell counts per sample were estimated from amplification of reference gene primers within the assay. To quantify the absolute abundance of each unique TCRbeta CDR3 rearrangement, sequence reads were collapsed and filtered. For each sample, productive Simpson clonality was calculated as the square root of Simpson's diversity index across productive rearrangements. As stored in TCRdb, this immuneACCESS dataset retains in-frame rearrangements with V and J assigned. A fraction of the clones does not appear; measured against another copy, unresolved V genes explain less than half of the discrepancy, and the remainder lacks a known reason. That table is the source of V, J and clone size, and D and trimming were worked out from the DNA. The sample table holds approximately 240,000 clones, of which roughly 90% were seen once. The ten largest make up approximately 3.1% of the sample.

The rearrangement combines TRBV15 with TRBJ2-5, with 9 middle bases fitting TRBD2. Source material: PBMCs or T cells enriched from blood (not recorded which). The source is a woman between 45 and 65 years old in a cohort exposed to, infected with or recovered from COVID-19 (not recorded which). CDR3 region: CATSQRREGTQYF. The nucleotides read TGTGCCACCAGCCAACGGCGGGAGGGGACCCAGTACTTC. The full variable domain, completed from the reference TRBV15 and TRBJ2-5 proteins outside the CDR3, reads DAMVIQNPRYQVTQFGKPVTLSCSQTLNHNVMYWYQQKSSQAPKLLFHYYDKDFNNEADTPDNFQSRRPNTSFCFLDIRSPGLGDTAMYLCATSQRREGTQYFGPGTRLLVL.